This TCR beta chain was recovered during a study of CD8+CD57+ T cells in acquired aplastic anemia. The sample holds a few counts of this clonotype. Sequenced patients had shown CD8+CD57+ cell expansion by flow cytometry. Genomic DNA, serving as template, underwent TCR beta VDJ and CDR3 profiling. One entry per CDR3 protein results from TCRdb running MiXCR on the reads. The table includes approximately 260,000 distinct CDR3 sequences, roughly 80% detected once. The specimen sequenced was sorted CD4+, CD8+, or CD8+CD57+ T cells (not recorded which) from PBMCs. The source of this sequence is a human donor with aplastic anemia.

As DNA, the CDR3 is TGTGCCAGCAGCTTAGCAGGAGGGCCCCGTACGCAGTATTTT. Translated, it gives CASSLAGGPRTQYF. V gene TRBV7-8 combines with J gene TRBJ2-3, with D perhaps matching TRBD2 (6 bases). Trimming left V 0 bases short and J 8 bases short, with 12 bases between. CDR3 length equals 14 residues. Germline lookup yields CDR1 SGHVS and CDR2 FQNEAQ.